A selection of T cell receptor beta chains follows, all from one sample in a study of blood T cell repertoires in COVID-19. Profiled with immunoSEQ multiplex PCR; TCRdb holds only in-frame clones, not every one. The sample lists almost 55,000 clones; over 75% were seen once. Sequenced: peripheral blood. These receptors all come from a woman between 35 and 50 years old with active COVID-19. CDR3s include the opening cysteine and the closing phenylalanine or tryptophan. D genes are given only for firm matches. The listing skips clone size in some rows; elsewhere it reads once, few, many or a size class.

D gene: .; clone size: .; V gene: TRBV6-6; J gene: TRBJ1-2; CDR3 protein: CASSYSGGPYYGYTF; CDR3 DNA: TGTGCCAGCAGTTACTCCGGGGGGCCCTACTATGGCTACACCTTC
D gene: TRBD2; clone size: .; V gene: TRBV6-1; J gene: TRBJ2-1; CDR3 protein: CASSEAPGGGAYEQFF; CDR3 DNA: TGTGCCAGCAGTGAAGCGCCTGGCGGGGGGGCGTATGAGCAGTTCTTC
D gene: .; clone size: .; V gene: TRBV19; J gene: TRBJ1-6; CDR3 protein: CASSMVAAQAGNSPLHF; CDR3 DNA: TGTGCCAGTAGTATGGTTGCGGCGCAGGCGGGTAATTCACCCCTCCACTTT
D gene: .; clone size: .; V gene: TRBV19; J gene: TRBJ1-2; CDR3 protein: CASSAGGYGYTF; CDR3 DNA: TGTGCCAGTAGTGCGGGTGGCTATGGCTACACCTTC
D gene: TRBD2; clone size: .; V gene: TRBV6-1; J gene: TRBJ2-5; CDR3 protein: CASSEAERGGRETQYF; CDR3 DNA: TGTGCCAGCAGTGAAGCGGAACGGGGGGGCCGGGAGACCCAGTACTTC
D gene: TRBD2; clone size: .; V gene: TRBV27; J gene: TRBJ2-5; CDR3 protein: CASSSSEVAGGRETQYF; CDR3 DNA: TGTGCCAGCAGTTCATCGGAGGTAGCGGGGGGCCGGGAGACCCAGTACTTC
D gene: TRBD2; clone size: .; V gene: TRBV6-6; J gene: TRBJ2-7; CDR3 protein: CASSWLGGGSYEQYF; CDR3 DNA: TGTGCCAGCAGTTGGTTGGGCGGGGGGTCCTACGAGCAGTACTTC
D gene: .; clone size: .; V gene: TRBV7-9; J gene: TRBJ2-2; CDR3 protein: CASSYDLQGTGELFF; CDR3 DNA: TGTGCCAGCAGCTACGACCTGCAGGGCACCGGGGAGCTGTTTTTT
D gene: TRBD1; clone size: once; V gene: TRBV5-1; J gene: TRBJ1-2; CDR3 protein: CASSLVGQGPSSNYGYTF; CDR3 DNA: TGCGCCAGCAGCTTGGTGGGACAGGGGCCCTCTTCTAACTATGGCTACACCTTC
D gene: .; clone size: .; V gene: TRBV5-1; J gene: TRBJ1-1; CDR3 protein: CASSLASGNMNTEAFF; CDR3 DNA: TGCGCCAGCAGCTTGGCGTCAGGGAACATGAACACTGAAGCTTTCTTT
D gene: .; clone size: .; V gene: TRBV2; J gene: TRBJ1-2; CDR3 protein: CASSEAGRGSYTF; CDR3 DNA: TGTGCCAGCAGTGAAGCAGGGAGGGGCAGCTACACCTTC
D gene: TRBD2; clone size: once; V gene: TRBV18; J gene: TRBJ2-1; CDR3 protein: CASSLNERGGLFF; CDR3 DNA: TGTGCCAGCTCACTGAATGAGCGGGGGGGCTTGTTCTTC
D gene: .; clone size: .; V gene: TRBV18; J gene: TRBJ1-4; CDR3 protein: CASRQSATNEKLFF; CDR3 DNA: TGTGCCAGCCGCCAGTCTGCAACTAATGAAAAACTGTTTTTT
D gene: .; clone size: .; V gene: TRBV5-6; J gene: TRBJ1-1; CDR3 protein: CASSPNLISNTEAFF; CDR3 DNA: TGTGCCAGCAGCCCTAACCTCATATCGAACACTGAAGCTTTCTTT
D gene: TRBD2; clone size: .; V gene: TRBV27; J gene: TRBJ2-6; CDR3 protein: CASSPGGRVVYGANVLTF; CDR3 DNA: TGTGCCAGCAGCCCGGGGGGGCGGGTTGTGTATGGGGCCAACGTCCTGACTTTC
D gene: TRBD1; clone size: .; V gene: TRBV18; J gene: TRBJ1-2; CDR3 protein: CASSPSRTGNYGYTF; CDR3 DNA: TGTGCCAGCTCACCATCCAGGACAGGGAACTATGGCTACACCTTC
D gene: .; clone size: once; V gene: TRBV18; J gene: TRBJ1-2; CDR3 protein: CASSPPENYGYTF; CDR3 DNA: TGTGCCAGCTCACCACCAGAGAACTATGGCTACACCTTC
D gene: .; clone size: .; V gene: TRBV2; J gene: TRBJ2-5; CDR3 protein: CASSVWASWETQYF; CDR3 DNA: TGTGCCAGCAGTGTGTGGGCTAGCTGGGAGACCCAGTACTTC
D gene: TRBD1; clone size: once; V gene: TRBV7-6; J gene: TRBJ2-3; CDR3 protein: CASSLRDRGTDTQYF; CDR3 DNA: TGTGCCAGCAGCCTCCGGGACAGGGGGACAGATACGCAGTATTTT
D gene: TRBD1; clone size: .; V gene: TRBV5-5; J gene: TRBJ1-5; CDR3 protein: CASSQGQGANQPQHF; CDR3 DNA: TGTGCCAGCAGCCAGGGACAGGGGGCGAATCAGCCCCAGCATTTT
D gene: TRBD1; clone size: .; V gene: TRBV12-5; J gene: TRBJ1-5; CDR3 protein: CASGLVLGTGRNQPQHF; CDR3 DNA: TGTGCTAGTGGTTTGGTTTTAGGGACAGGGCGCAATCAGCCCCAGCATTTT
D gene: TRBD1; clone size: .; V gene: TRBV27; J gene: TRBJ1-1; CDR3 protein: CASSPLRGGNTEAFF; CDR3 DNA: TGTGCCAGCAGTCCCCTGAGAGGGGGCAACACTGAAGCTTTCTTT
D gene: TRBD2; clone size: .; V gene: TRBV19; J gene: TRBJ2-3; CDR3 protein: CASSILAGDITDTQYF; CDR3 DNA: TGTGCCAGTAGTATCTTAGCGGGGGACATCACAGATACGCAGTATTTT
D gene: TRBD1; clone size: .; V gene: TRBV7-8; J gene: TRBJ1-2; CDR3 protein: CASSLNRGAYGYTF; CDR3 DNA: TGTGCCAGCAGCTTAAACAGGGGGGCCTATGGCTACACCTTC
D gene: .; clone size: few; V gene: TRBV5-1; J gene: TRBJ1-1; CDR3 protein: CASSSFGQPNEAFF; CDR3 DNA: TGCGCCAGCAGCTCATTCGGACAGCCTAATGAAGCTTTCTTT
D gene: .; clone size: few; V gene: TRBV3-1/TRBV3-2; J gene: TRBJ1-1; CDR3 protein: CASSHWLRKRGMDTEAFF; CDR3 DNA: TGTGCCAGCAGCCATTGGTTGAGGAAAAGAGGGATGGACACTGAAGCTTTCTTT
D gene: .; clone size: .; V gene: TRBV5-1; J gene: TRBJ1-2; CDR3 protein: CASSSGLRLVDEYGYTF; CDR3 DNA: TGCGCCAGCAGCTCGGGACTGCGGCTGGTTGATGAGTATGGCTACACCTTC
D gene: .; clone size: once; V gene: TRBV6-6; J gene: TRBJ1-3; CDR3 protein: CASILVGGSGNTIYF; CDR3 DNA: TGTGCCAGCATCCTGGTGGGGGGCTCTGGAAACACCATATATTTT
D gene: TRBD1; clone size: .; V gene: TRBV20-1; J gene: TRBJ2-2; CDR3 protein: CSASDPGQGPTGELFF; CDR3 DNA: TGCAGTGCTAGTGATCCGGGACAGGGTCCCACCGGGGAGCTGTTTTTT
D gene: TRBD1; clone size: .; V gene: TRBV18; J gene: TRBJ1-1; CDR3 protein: CASAGGQDTEAFF; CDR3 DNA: TGTGCCAGCGCAGGGGGTCAGGACACTGAAGCTTTCTTT
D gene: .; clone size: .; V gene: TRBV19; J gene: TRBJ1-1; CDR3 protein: CASRDPGEGNTEAFF; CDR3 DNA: TGTGCCAGTAGGGACCCGGGGGAGGGGAACACTGAAGCTTTCTTT
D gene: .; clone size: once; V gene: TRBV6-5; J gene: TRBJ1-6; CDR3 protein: CASKGGLGNSPLHF; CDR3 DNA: TGTGCCAGCAAGGGGGGGTTAGGTAATTCACCCCTCCACTTT
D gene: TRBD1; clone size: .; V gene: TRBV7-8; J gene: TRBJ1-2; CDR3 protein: CASSPAGGANYGYTF; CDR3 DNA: TGTGCCAGCAGCCCTGCAGGGGGCGCCAACTATGGCTACACCTTC
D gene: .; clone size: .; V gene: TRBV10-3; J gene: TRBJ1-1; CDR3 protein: CAISGGPGTEAFF; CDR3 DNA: TGTGCCATCAGTGGTGGACCGGGAACTGAAGCTTTCTTT
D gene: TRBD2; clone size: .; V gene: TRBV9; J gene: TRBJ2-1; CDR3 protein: CASSRREVAGGNEQFF; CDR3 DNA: TGTGCCAGCAGCCGGCGGGAGGTAGCGGGGGGTAATGAGCAGTTCTTC
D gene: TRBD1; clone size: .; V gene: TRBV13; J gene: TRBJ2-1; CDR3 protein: CASSSLTGTTLTDEQFF; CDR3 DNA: TGTGCCAGCAGCTCGTTGACAGGGACGACTCTTACGGATGAGCAGTTCTTC
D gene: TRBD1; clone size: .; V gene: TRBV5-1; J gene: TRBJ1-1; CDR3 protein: CASSLANRGETEAFF; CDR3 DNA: TGCGCCAGCAGCTTGGCCAACAGGGGGGAGACTGAAGCTTTCTTT
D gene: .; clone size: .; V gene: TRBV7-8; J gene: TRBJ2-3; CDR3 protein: CASSYGSTDTQYF; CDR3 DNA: TGTGCCAGCAGCTACGGGAGCACAGATACGCAGTATTTT
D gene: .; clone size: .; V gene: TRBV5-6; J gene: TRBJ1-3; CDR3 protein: CASSPLEGRSGNTIYF; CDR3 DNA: TGTGCCAGCAGCCCCTTAGAGGGGAGGTCTGGAAACACCATATATTTT
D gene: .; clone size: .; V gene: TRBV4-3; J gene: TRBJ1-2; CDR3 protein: CASSQDPTGNYGYTF; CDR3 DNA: TGCGCCAGCAGCCAAGATCCTACAGGGAACTATGGCTACACCTTC
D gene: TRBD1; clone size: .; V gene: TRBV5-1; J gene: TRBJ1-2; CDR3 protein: CASSLEGRGQRDGYTF; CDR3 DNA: TGCGCCAGCAGCTTGGAGGGCAGGGGGCAAAGGGATGGCTACACCTTC
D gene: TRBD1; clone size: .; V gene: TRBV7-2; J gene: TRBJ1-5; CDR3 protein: CASSWGGQGSNQPQHF; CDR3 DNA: TGTGCCAGCAGCTGGGGGGGACAGGGATCTAATCAGCCCCAGCATTTT
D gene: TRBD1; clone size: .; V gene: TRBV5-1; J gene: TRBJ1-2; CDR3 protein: CASSDGTAIGVDGYTF; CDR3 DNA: TGCGCCAGCAGCGACGGGACAGCTATTGGGGTGGATGGCTACACCTTC
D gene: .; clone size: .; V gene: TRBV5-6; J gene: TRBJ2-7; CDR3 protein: CASRELGALGEQYF; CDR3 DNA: TGTGCCAGCAGGGAACTTGGGGCCCTAGGGGAGCAGTACTTC
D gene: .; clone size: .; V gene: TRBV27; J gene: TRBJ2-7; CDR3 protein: CASSRTEPYEQYF; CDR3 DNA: TGTGCCAGCAGCAGGACTGAACCCTACGAGCAGTACTTC
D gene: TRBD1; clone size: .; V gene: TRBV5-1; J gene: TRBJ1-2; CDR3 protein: CASSPGQGDGYTF; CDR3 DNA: TGCGCCAGCAGCCCGGGACAGGGGGATGGCTACACCTTC
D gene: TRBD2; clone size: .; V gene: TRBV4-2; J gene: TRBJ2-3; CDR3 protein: CASSRTGLAGGSTDTQYF; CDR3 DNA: TGTGCCAGCAGCCGAACGGGACTAGCGGGGGGCAGCACAGATACGCAGTATTTT
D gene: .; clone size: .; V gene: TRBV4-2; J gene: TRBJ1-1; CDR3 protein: CASSQTFTQGNTEAFF; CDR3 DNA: TGTGCCAGCAGCCAAACTTTTACACAGGGGAACACTGAAGCTTTCTTT
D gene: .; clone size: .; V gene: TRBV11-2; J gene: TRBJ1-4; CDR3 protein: CASSGGLPNGNEKLFF; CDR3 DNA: TGTGCCAGCAGCGGGGGACTGCCGAACGGTAATGAAAAACTGTTTTTT
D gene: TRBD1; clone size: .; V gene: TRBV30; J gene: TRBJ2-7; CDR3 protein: CAWSAGWAGGYEQYF; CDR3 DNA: TGTGCCTGGAGTGCTGGCTGGGCAGGGGGCTACGAGCAGTACTTC
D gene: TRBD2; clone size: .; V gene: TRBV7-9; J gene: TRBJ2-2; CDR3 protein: CATTKLAGAYTGELFF; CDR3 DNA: TGTGCCACCACCAAACTAGCGGGGGCCTACACCGGGGAGCTGTTTTTT
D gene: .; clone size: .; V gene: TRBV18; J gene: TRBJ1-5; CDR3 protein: CASSPSTGNSNQPQHF; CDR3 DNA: TGTGCCAGCTCCCCGTCGACAGGTAATAGCAATCAGCCCCAGCATTTT
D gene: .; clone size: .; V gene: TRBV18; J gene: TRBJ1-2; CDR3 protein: CASSPQGDYGYTF; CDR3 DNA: TGTGCCAGCTCACCACAGGGGGACTATGGCTACACCTTC